This T cell receptor (beta chain) was observed in a study of shared clonotypes between healthy human individuals. General study results and limits: A generally larger estimated richness was seen in naive subsets than in memory subsets. The sharing of 4.5% to 5.5% of naive CD4 clonotypes was seen across several donors.

As for this clone: Its antigen is still unknown.

Clones were sequenced by immunoSEQ multiplex PCR, and TCRdb holds only the in-frame ones, with some missing. The top ten clones hold approximately 0.36% of a sample with approximately 2.5 million clones, 80% to 95% of them seen once. The sample was naive CD4+ T cells from PBMCs. The subset denotes: CD45RA+ positively selected. The clonotype originates from a man in his late teens or twenties in good health. Some clones in this sample may be carry-over from other donors' samples.

CDR3 protein: CASSVRTVGSEQFF. The CDR3 nucleotides are TGTGCCAGCAGCGTAAGAACTGTGGGTTCGGAGCAGTTCTTC. The chain employs TRBV9 and TRBJ2-1; D gene ambiguous. Germline V gives CDR1 SGDLS, CDR2 YYNGEE. This CDR3 has 14 residues. Trimming cost V 1 base and J 10 bases, with 15 bases left between them.